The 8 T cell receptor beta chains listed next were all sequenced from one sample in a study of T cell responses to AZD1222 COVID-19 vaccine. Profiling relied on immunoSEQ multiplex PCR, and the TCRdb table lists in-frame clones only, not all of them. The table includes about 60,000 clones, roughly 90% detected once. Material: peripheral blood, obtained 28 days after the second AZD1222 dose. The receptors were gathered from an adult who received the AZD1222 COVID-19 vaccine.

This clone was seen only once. The DNA of the CDR3 is TGTGCCTGGAATTACGACAGGAGGAACACTGAAGCTTTCTTT. This translates into CAWNYDRRNTEAFF. The chain uses TRBV30 and TRBJ1-1; tentatively, D is TRBD1 (6 bases). This CDR3 has 14 residues. Germline assignment: CDR1 GTSNPN and CDR2 SVGIG (reference sequence). V was shortened by 4 bases and J by 1 base, with 13 bases between the two germline ends.

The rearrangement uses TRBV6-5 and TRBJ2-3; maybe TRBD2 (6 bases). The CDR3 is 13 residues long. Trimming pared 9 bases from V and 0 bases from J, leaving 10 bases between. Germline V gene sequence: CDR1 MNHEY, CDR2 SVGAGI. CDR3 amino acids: CASRGASTDTQYF. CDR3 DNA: TGTGCCAGTCGCGGGGCCAGCACAGATACGCAGTATTTT.

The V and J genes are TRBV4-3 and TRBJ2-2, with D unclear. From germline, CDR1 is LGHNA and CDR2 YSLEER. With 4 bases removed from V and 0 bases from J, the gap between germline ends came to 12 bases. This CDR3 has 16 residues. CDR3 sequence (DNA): TGCGCCAGCAGCCCTCGGACCGTTTCGAACACCGGGGAGCTGTTTTTT. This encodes CASSPRTVSNTGELFF.

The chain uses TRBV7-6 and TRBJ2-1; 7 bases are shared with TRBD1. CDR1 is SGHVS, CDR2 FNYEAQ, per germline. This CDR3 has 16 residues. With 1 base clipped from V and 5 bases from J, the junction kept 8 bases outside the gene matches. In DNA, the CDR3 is TGTGCCAGCAGCTTAGGAGGGACAGTTACAAACAATGAGCAGTTCTTC. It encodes CASSLGGTVTNNEQFF.

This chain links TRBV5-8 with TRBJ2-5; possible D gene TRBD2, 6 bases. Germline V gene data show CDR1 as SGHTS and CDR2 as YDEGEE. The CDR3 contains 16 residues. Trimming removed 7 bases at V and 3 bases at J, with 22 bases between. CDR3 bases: TGTGCCAGCCCCTCCTGGGGGGTTGTCCCAAAAGAGACCCAGTACTTC. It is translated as CASPSWGVVPKETQYF. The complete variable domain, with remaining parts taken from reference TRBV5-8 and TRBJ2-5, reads EAGVTQSPTHLIKTRGQQATLRCSPISGHTSVYWYQQALGLGLQFLLWYDEGEERNRGNFPPRFSGRQFPNYSSELNVNALELEDSALYLCASPSWGVVPKETQYFGPGTRLLVL.

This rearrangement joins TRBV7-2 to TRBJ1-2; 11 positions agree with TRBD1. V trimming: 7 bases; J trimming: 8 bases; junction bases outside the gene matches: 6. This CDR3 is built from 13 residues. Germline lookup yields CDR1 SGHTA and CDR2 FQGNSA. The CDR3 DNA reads TGTGCCAGCAACCCGGGACAGGGGGAAGGCTACACCTTC. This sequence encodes CASNPGQGEGYTF.

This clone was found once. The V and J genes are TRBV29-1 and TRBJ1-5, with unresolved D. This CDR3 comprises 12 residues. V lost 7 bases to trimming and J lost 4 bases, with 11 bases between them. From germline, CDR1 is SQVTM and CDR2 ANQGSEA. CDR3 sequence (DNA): TGCAGCGGGGGAGATCCGAATCAGCCCCAGCATTTT. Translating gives CSGGDPNQPQHF.

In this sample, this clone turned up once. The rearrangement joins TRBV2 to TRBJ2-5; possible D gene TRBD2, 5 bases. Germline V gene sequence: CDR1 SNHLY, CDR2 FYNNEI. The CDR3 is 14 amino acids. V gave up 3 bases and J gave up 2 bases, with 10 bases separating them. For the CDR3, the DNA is TGTGCCAGCAGTGAGAGGGCGGAACAAGAGACCCAGTACTTC. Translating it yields CASSERAEQETQYF.